This T cell receptor beta chain emerged from a study of identifying expanded T cells in peripheral blood. The V end was cut by 6 bases, the J end by 1 base, with 12 bases between. CDR1 and CDR2 from the germline V gene are MNHEY and SVGAGI. The CDR3 runs to 14 residues. Generated by immunoSEQ multiplex PCR, the TCRdb table keeps only in-frame clones and is missing some. The table includes about 78,000 clones, roughly 86% detected once. Source material: blood. The sequence was collected from a person aged 18 to 75 in good health. This rearrangement joins TRBV6-5 to TRBJ2-5; D uncertain. The CDR3 bases are TGTGCCAGCAGATCGCCAGCGACCCAAGAGACCCAGTACTTC. Amino acids: CASRSPATQETQYF.